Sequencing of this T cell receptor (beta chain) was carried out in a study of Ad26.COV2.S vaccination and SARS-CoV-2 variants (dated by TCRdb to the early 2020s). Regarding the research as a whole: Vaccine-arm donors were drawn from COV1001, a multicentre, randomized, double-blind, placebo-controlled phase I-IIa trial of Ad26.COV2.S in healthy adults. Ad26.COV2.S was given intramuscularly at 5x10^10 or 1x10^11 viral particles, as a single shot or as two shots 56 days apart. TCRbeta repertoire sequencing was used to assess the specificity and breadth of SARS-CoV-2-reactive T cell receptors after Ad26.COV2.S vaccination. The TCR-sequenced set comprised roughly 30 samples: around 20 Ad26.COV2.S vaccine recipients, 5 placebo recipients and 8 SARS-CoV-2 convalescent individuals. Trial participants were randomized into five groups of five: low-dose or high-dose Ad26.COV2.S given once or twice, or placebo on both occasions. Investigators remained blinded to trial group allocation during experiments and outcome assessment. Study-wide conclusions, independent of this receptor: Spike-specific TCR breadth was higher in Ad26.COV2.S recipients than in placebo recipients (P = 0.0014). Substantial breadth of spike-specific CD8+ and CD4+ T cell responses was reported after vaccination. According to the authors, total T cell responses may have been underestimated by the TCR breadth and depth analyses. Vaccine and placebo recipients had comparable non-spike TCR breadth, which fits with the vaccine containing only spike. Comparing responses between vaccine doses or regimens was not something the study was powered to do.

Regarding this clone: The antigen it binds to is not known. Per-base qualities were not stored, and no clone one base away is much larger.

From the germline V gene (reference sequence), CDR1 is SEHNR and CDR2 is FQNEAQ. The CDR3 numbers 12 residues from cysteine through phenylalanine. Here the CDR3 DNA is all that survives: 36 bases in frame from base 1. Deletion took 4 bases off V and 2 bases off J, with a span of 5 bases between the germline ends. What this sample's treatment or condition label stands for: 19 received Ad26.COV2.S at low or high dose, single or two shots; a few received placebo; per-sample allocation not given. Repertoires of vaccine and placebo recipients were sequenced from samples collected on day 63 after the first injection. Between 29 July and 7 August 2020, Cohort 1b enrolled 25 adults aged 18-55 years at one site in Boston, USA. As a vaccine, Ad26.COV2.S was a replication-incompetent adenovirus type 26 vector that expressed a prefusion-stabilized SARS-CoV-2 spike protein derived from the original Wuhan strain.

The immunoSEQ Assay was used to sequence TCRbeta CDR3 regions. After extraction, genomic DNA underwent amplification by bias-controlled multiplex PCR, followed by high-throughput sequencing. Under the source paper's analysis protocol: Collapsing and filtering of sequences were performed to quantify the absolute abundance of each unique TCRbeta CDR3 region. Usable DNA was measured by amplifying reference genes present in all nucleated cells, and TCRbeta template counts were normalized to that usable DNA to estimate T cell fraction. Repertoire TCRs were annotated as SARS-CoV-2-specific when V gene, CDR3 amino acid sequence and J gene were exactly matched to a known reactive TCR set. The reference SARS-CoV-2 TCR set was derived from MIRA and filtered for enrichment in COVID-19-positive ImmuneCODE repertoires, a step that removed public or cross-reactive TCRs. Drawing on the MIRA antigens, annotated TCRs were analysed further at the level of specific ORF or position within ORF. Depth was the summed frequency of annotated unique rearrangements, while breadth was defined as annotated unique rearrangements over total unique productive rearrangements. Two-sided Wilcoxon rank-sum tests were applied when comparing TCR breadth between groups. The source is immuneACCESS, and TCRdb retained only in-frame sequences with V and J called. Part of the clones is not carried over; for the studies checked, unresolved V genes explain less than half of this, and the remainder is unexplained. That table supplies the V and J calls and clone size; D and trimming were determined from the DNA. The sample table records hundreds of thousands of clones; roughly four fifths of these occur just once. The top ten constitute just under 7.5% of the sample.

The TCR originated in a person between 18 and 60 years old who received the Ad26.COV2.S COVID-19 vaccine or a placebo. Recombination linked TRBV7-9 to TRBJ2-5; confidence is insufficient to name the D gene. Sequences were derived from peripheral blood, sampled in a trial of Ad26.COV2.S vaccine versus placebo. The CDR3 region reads CASSSPQETQYF. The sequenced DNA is TGTGCCAGCAGCTCCCCTCAAGAGACCCAGTACTTC.